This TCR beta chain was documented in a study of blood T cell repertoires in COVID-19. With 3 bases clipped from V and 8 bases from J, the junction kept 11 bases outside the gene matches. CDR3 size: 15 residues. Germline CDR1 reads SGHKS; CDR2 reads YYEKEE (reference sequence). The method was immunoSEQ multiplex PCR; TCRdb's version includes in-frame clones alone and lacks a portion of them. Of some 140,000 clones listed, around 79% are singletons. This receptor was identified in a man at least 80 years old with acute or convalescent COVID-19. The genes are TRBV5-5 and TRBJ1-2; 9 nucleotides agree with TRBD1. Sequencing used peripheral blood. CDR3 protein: CASSSSRGTGLGYTF. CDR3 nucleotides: TGTGCCAGCAGCTCAAGCCGGGGGACAGGGCTGGGCTACACCTTC.